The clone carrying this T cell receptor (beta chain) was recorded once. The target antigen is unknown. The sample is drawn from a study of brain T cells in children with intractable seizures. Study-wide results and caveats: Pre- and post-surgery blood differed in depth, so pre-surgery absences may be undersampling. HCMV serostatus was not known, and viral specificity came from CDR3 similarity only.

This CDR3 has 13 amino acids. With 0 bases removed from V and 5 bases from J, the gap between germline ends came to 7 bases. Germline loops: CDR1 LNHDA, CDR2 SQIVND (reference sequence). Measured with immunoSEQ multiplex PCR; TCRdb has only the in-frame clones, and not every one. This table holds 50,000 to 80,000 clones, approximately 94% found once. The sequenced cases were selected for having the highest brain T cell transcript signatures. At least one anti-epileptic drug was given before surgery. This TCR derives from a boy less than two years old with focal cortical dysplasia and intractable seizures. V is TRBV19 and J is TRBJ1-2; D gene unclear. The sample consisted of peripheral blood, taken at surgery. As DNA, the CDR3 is TGTGCCAGTAGTATAGATACGGAGTATGGCTACACCTTC. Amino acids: CASSIDTEYGYTF. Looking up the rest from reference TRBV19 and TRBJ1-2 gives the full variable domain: DGGITQSPKYLFRKEGQNVTLSCEQNLNHDAMYWYRQDPGQGLRLIYYSQIVNDFQKGDIAEGYSVSREKKESFPLTVTSAQKNPTAFYLCASSIDTEYGYTFGSGTRLTVV.